The 6 T cell receptor beta chains presented below share a single source sample, sequenced in a study of blood T cell repertoires in COVID-19. Method: immunoSEQ multiplex PCR; TCRdb's copy keeps in-frame clones and lacks some. The table includes roughly 150,000 clones, 87% detected once. The sequenced material came from peripheral blood. The origin of the receptors is a human donor in a cohort sampled during active COVID-19.

This rearrangement joins TRBV6-5 to TRBJ2-7, with 7 bases identical to TRBD1. Losses at the gene ends were 5 bases for V and 7 bases for J; bases not matched to a gene: 14. CDR1 and CDR2 from the germline V gene are MNHEY and SVGAGI. The CDR3 is 15 residues long. The CDR3 DNA reads TGTGCCAGCAGTCGGACAGGCATCCCTACGGGAGAGCAGTACTTC. Amino acid sequence: CASSRTGIPTGEQYF.

V usage is TRBV3-1 (or the pseudogene TRBV3-2) and J usage is TRBJ1-3; D gene uncertain. Deletions cut 1 base from V and 4 bases from J, with 14 bases between. The CDR3 loop spans 16 amino acids. Germline V gene data show CDR1 as LGHDT and CDR2 as YNNKEL (reference sequence). This CDR3 is CASSQGTGGSGNTIYF. The CDR3 DNA follows: TGTGCCAGCAGCCAAGGGACGGGAGGATCCGGAAACACCATATATTTT.

The chain is built from TRBV28 and TRBJ2-3; 9 nucleotides match TRBD2. The junction had 6 bases not matched to a gene; V was cut back by 6 bases and J by 2 bases. Germline CDR1 is MDHEN and CDR2 is SYDVKM. The CDR3 extends over 15 amino acids. The CDR3 nucleotides are TGTGCCAGCAGACCCAGCGGGAGGAACACAGATACGCAGTATTTT. Translated, it gives CASRPSGRNTDTQYF.

The chain joins TRBV19 to TRBJ2-7, with a tentative D call TRBD1 (6 bases). CDR1 and CDR2 from the germline V gene are LNHDA and SQIVND (reference sequence). This CDR3 has 13 residues. V dropped 3 bases and J dropped 6 bases, with 12 bases sitting between them. CDR3 loop: CASSMLRGVEQYF. The DNA for the CDR3 is TGTGCCAGTAGTATGCTCAGGGGAGTCGAGCAGTACTTC.

This sequence joins TRBV11-3 and TRBJ2-1; a possible D gene is TRBD1 (5 bases). The germline V gene encodes CDR1 SGHNT and CDR2 YENEEA. The V end was cut by 5 bases, the J end by 7 bases, with 15 bases between. The CDR3 totals 14 residues. CDR3 bases: TGTGCCAGCAGCCAAAGGGGCGAAAGGAATGAGCAGTTCTTC. Its protein product is CASSQRGERNEQFF.

This clone was seen a handful of times. V gene TRBV24-1 combines with J gene TRBJ2-7, with D perhaps matching TRBD2 (6 bases). The CDR3 is 17 amino acids. Trimming pared 7 bases from V and 0 bases from J, leaving 21 bases between. CDR1 KGHDR and CDR2 SFDVKD come from the germline V gene. CDR3 sequence reads: CATRPLSGTLSSYEQYF. CDR3 coding DNA: TGTGCCACCAGGCCACTCTCCGGGACTTTGAGCTCCTACGAGCAGTACTTC.